Shown below are 27 T cell receptor beta chains from a single sample sequenced in a study of blood T cell repertoires in COVID-19. Generated by immunoSEQ multiplex PCR, the TCRdb table keeps only in-frame clones and is missing some. The sample consists of around 420,000 clones, approximately 85% of them appearing once. Sequencing was done on a sample of PBMCs or T cells enriched from blood (not recorded which). The receptors come from a woman between 40 and 55 years old with acute COVID-19.

This clone was found once. V and J are TRBV29-1 and TRBJ1-1; a weak D match, TRBD1 (5 bases). The CDR3 spans 15 residues. Trimming stripped 3 bases from V and 0 bases from J, with 14 bases between. Germline V gene data show CDR1 as SQVTM and CDR2 as ANQGSEA. The CDR3 region is CSVDVRGSMNTEAFF. Written as DNA, the CDR3 is TGCAGCGTTGATGTAAGGGGTAGTATGAACACTGAAGCTTTCTTT.

The sample holds one count of this clone. The genes are TRBV7-2 and TRBJ1-1, with D hard to call. The CDR3 sequence is 12 residues long. V lost 4 bases, J lost 2 bases, and 5 bases lay in between. The V gene's germline CDR1 is SGHTA and CDR2 FQGNSA. CDR3 residues: CASSYINTEAFF. In nucleotides, the CDR3 is TGTGCCAGCAGCTATATTAACACTGAAGCTTTCTTT.

V gene TRBV6-5 combines with J gene TRBJ1-2; possibly TRBD1 for D (6 bases). The V end was cut by 11 bases, the J end by 5 bases, with 21 bases between. Germline values: CDR1 MNHEY, CDR2 SVGAGI. The CDR3 extends over 14 amino acids. The CDR3 coding sequence is TGTGCCTCCACCCGACAGGAAATACTTTATGGCTACACCTTC. Its translation is CASTRQEILYGYTF.

The chain links TRBV10-3 to TRBJ2-7; a weak D match, TRBD2 (7 bases). The CDR3 is 16 amino acids. Looked up from germline, CDR1 is ENHRY and CDR2 is SYGVKD. V was trimmed by 3 bases and J by 3 bases, leaving 18 bases between them. The CDR3, as DNA: TGTGCCATCAGTGATTCGGGGCGGGGGCTACACTACGAGCAGTACTTC. Encoded protein: CAISDSGRGLHYEQYF.

Written as DNA, the CDR3 is TGTGCCATCAGTGCTAGCGGGGGGGCAAACAATGAGCAGTTCTTC. Its protein is CAISASGGANNEQFF. The chain combines TRBV10-3 with TRBJ2-1; 12 positions agree with TRBD2. The J segment lost 5 bases and the V segment lost 4 bases, leaving 3 bases of the junction unmatched. The CDR3 length is 15 residues. Germline V gives CDR1 ENHRY, CDR2 SYGVKD.

This sequence joins TRBV7-9 and TRBJ1-1, with no clear D. Trimming removed 0 bases from V and 8 bases from J, with 7 bases in between. The CDR3 runs to 12 residues. Per the germline V gene, CDR1 is SEHNR and CDR2 is FQNEAQ (reference sequence). Here the CDR3 reads CASSLAGSEAFF. The CDR3 nucleotides are TGTGCCAGCAGCTTAGCCGGTTCCGAAGCTTTCTTT.

This sequence joins TRBV24-1 and TRBJ2-2, with a possible D match to TRBD1 (5 bases). The V end was cut by 4 bases, the J end by 6 bases, with 14 bases between. This CDR3 is 15 amino acids long. Germline V gene sequence: CDR1 KGHDR, CDR2 SFDVKD. CDR3 sequence (DNA): TGTGCCACCAGTGAGGTCAGGGCAGATTCCGGGGAGCTGTTTTTT. It yields the protein CATSEVRADSGELFF.

This clone has ten or more counts. CDR3 bases: TGTGCCAGCAGCCGTTCCGGACAGCCTAACTATGGCTACACCTTC. Its translation is CASSRSGQPNYGYTF. This chain uses TRBV7-9 with TRBJ1-2, with D possibly TRBD1 on 6 matching bases. Germline CDR1 SEHNR, CDR2 FQNEAQ (reference sequence). Trimming shortened V by 5 bases and J by 0 bases, and 13 bases separated the two germline ends. The CDR3 runs to 15 residues.

To note about this clone: The sample contains more than one DNA sequence encoding this CDR3. The genes are TRBV30 and TRBJ1-5; tentatively, D is TRBD1 (6 bases). The CDR3 totals 13 residues. V lost 3 bases, J lost 1 base, and 7 bases lay in between. Germline V gene data show CDR1 as GTSNPN and CDR2 as SVGIG (reference sequence). The CDR3 sequence: CAWSQGSNQPQHF. The CDR3 DNA reads as TGTGCCTGGAGCCAGGGGAGCAATCAGCCCCAGCATTTT. The complete variable domain, with remaining parts taken from reference TRBV30 and TRBJ1-5, reads SQTIHQWPATLVQPVGSPLSLECTVEGTSNPNLYWYRQAAGRGLQLLFYSVGIGQISSEVPQNLSASRPQDRQFILSSKKLLLSDSGFYLCAWSQGSNQPQHFGDGTRLSIL.

This clone was seen a single time. The CDR3 does not end in the conserved phenylalanine or tryptophan, so this is likely a read error. The DNA is omitted, as the CDR3 cannot be located on it reliably, and the CDR3 follows TCRdb's listing. J is TRBJ1-4 and V is TRBV24-1; TRBD1 is the table's D call and was not checked against the DNA. The germline V gene has CDR1 KGHDR and CDR2 SFDVKD. The CDR3 adds up to 12 amino acids, both ends counted. The CDR3 is CATSDLLGGPVI.

This chain links TRBV7-2 with TRBJ2-7, with a possible D match to TRBD2 (6 bases). V lost 5 bases and J lost 2, with 13 bases in between. The CDR3 sequence is 14 residues long. Germline CDR1 SGHTA, CDR2 FQGNSA. CDR3 bases: TGTGCCAGCAGCCGGGGGACGGCTACCTACGAGCAGTACTTC. Protein sequence: CASSRGTATYEQYF. The full variable domain, in which reference TRBV7-2 and TRBJ2-7 provide the parts outside the CDR3, is GAGVSQSPSNKVTEKGKDVELRCDPISGHTALYWYRQSLGQGLEFLIYFQGNSAPDKSGLPSDRFSAERTGGSVSTLTIQRTQQEDSAVYLCASSRGTATYEQYFGPGTRLTVT.

V usage is TRBV5-1 and J usage is TRBJ1-2, with unresolved D. Germline-derived CDR1 and CDR2 are SGHRS and YFSETQ. V lost 6 bases and J 0 bases, leaving 15 bases between the germline ends. The CDR3 has 15 residues. CDR3 region: CASTPFAEANYGYTF. Here the CDR3 DNA reads TGCGCCAGCACCCCATTTGCGGAAGCTAACTATGGCTACACCTTC.

The chain recombines TRBV9 with TRBJ2-7; weak D call: TRBD2 (5 bases). Trimming cost V 4 bases and J 3 bases, with 20 bases left between them. CDR1 is SGDLS, CDR2 YYNGEE, per germline. The CDR3 runs 16 residues. CDR3 loop: CASSSTNRTDHYEQYF. The CDR3 DNA sequence: TGTGCCAGCAGCTCGACTAACCGGACGGACCACTACGAGCAGTACTTC.

This chain uses TRBV3-1 (or the pseudogene TRBV3-2) with TRBJ2-2; 12 bases align to TRBD2. The CDR3 loop spans 16 amino acids. Germline-derived CDR1 and CDR2 are LGHDT and YNNKEL (reference sequence). V shed 4 bases and J 3 bases; nucleotides not matched to a gene: 3. Here the CDR3 reads CASSPPSGGDTGELFF. In DNA, the CDR3 is TGTGCCAGCAGCCCCCCTAGCGGGGGGGACACCGGGGAGCTGTTTTTT.

This clone has only one observation. CDR3 sequence (DNA): TGTGCCAGCAGTGAAGGAGGGCGGGTTGAAGCTTTCTTT. It codes for CASSEGGRVEAFF. The chain carries TRBV6-1 and TRBJ1-1; no clear D. The CDR3 is made up of 13 amino acids. Trimming stripped 1 base from V and 7 bases from J, with 10 bases between. Germline V lookup: CDR1 MNHNS, CDR2 SASEGT.

V usage is TRBV19 and J usage is TRBJ1-1; TRBD1 agrees at 12 bases. CDR1 and CDR2 (germline): LNHDA, SQIVND (reference sequence). Unmatched junction bases numbered 5, after V lost 7 bases and J lost 2 bases. CDR3 length equals 15 residues. CDR3 loop: CASNRDRGRNTEAFF. The CDR3 nucleotides read TGTGCCAGTAATCGGGACAGGGGGCGAAACACTGAAGCTTTCTTT.

This chain connects TRBV4-1 to TRBJ1-1; 8 bases are a match to TRBD1. The CDR3 runs 16 residues. Looked up from germline, CDR1 is MGHRA and CDR2 is YSYEKL. V trimming: 0 bases; J trimming: 3 bases; junction bases outside the gene matches: 6. The CDR3: CASSQDRTGSDTEAFF. The DNA of the CDR3 is TGCGCCAGCAGCCAAGATCGGACAGGGAGTGACACTGAAGCTTTCTTT.

The chain uses TRBV7-2 and TRBJ1-1; possibly TRBD1 for D (5 bases). The CDR3 has 16 residues. Germline V gives CDR1 SGHTA, CDR2 FQGNSA. The V gene lost 5 bases and the J gene lost 1 base, with 17 bases spanning the gap. CDR3 bases: TGTGCCAGCAGCAAAAGAGGAAGGGGCCCGAACACTGAAGCTTTCTTT. It is translated as CASSKRGRGPNTEAFF. The full variable domain, with the rest looked up from reference TRBV7-2 and TRBJ1-1, is GAGVSQSPSNKVTEKGKDVELRCDPISGHTALYWYRQSLGQGLEFLIYFQGNSAPDKSGLPSDRFSAERTGGSVSTLTIQRTQQEDSAVYLCASSKRGRGPNTEAFFGQGTRLTVV.

This clone was seen only once. The chain combines TRBV9 with TRBJ2-3; D is ambiguous. Germline loops: CDR1 SGDLS, CDR2 YYNGEE. Trimming removed 0 bases at V and 5 bases at J, with 7 bases between. This CDR3 contains 13 residues. CDR3 sequence: CASSVANLDTQYF. The DNA of the CDR3 is TGTGCCAGCAGCGTAGCTAACTTAGATACGCAGTATTTT. Complete variable domain (other parts from reference TRBV9 and TRBJ2-3): DSGVTQTPKHLITATGQRVTLRCSPRSGDLSVYWYQQSLDQGLQFLIQYYNGEERAKGNILERFSAQQFPDLHSELNLSSLELGDSALYFCASSVANLDTQYFGPGTRLTVL.

V gene TRBV29-1 combines with J gene TRBJ1-1; the D gene is possibly TRBD1 (5 bases). V dropped 5 bases and J dropped 3 bases, with 19 bases sitting between them. The CDR3 runs to 15 residues. In germline, CDR1 is SQVTM, CDR2 ANQGSEA. The CDR3 protein is CSVPRRRGRDTEAFF. The CDR3 nucleotides are TGCAGCGTTCCTCGCAGGAGGGGCAGGGACACTGAAGCTTTCTTT. Drawing the rest from reference TRBV29-1 and TRBJ1-1, the complete variable domain is SAVISQKPSRDICQRGTSLTIQCQVDSQVTMMFWYRQQPGQSLTLIATANQGSEATYESGFVIDKFPISRPNLTFSTLTVSNMSPEDSSIYLCSVPRRRGRDTEAFFGQGTRLTVV.

The rearrangement uses TRBV5-1 and TRBJ1-1; TRBD1 is a possible D gene (5 bases). Trimming shortened V by 0 bases and J by 1 base, and 13 bases separated the two germline ends. CDR3 length equals 16 residues. CDR1 is SGHRS and CDR2 is YFSETQ in the germline V gene. The CDR3 DNA sequence: TGCGCCAGCAGCTTGGGTCTGGGGCAACGGAACACTGAAGCTTTCTTT. Its translation is CASSLGLGQRNTEAFF. Full variable domain (rest looked up from reference TRBV5-1 and TRBJ1-1): KAGVTQTPRYLIKTRGQQVTLSCSPISGHRSVSWYQQTPGQGLQFLFEYFSETQRNKGNFPGRFSGRQFSNSRSEMNVSTLELGDSALYLCASSLGLGQRNTEAFFGQGTRLTVV.

The rearrangement joins TRBV14 to TRBJ2-5; 12 bases agree with TRBD2. The CDR3 is 16 amino acids. The V gene end was trimmed by 2 bases and the J gene end by 4 bases; junction bases not matched to a gene: 5. Germline V CDR1 and CDR2: SGHDN, FVKESK. CDR3 in amino acids: CASSQLLAGGIETQYF. CDR3 coding DNA: TGTGCCAGCAGCCAATTACTAGCGGGGGGAATAGAGACCCAGTACTTC. Based on the CDR3 plus reference TRBV14 and TRBJ2-5, the full variable domain is EAGVTQFPSHSVIEKGQTVTLRCDPISGHDNLYWYRRVMGKEIKFLLHFVKESKQDESGMPNNRFLAERTGGTYSTLKVQPAELEDSGVYFCASSQLLAGGIETQYFGPGTRLLVL.

The chain joins TRBV2 to TRBJ1-4; a weak D match, TRBD1 (5 bases). V lost 7 bases and J 5 bases, leaving 14 bases between the germline ends. CDR1 and CDR2 (germline): SNHLY, FYNNEI. The CDR3 length is 14 residues. The CDR3, as DNA: TGTGCCAGCAAGGGCGGGGCCAAGAATGAAAAACTGTTTTTT. Translating gives CASKGGAKNEKLFF.

V gene TRBV5-5 combines with J gene TRBJ1-1; D is unresolved. Germline assignment: CDR1 SGHKS and CDR2 YYEKEE (reference sequence). The CDR3 has 13 amino acids. The V end lost 0 bases, the J end lost 2 bases, and 5 bases lay between the germline ends. The CDR3 DNA is TGTGCCAGCAGCTTGGGACTAAACACTGAAGCTTTCTTT. Translated, it gives CASSLGLNTEAFF.

The V and J genes are TRBV2 and TRBJ2-5; the D gene is possibly TRBD2 (6 bases). Germline V lookup: CDR1 SNHLY, CDR2 FYNNEI. The CDR3 runs 14 residues. Trimming took 4 bases from V and 4 from J, leaving 13 bases between them. The CDR3 DNA reads TGTGCCAGCAGTGGGTTAGGGACTGCAGAGACCCAGTACTTC. This gives the protein CASSGLGTAETQYF.

V and J are TRBV27 and TRBJ1-1; 9 positions agree with TRBD1. The CDR3 consists of 14 residues. V shed 6 bases and J 7 bases; nucleotides not matched to a gene: 9. The germline V gene has CDR1 MNHEY and CDR2 SMNVEV (reference sequence). Written as DNA, the CDR3 is TGTGCCAGCAGATCAACAGGGGGCTGGGGTGAAGCTTTCTTT. It specifies CASRSTGGWGEAFF.

The CDR3 loop reads CAISERGNYGYTF. CDR3 bases: TGTGCCATCAGTGAACGGGGTAACTATGGCTACACCTTC. This rearrangement joins TRBV10-3 to TRBJ1-2; no clear D. CDR1 and CDR2 (germline): ENHRY, SYGVKD. This CDR3 is built from 13 residues. Trimming stripped 3 bases from V and 1 base from J, with 6 bases between.